This T cell receptor (beta chain) was sequenced for a study of blood T cells in healthy people across ages. Study-wide results and limits: Estimates drawn from one million T cells were deemed to understate diversity.

Using a J-beta primer mix together with a sample-barcoded 5' primer, a second PCR was run for about 6 to 12 cycles. Tags on each cDNA molecule came from a template-switch adaptor with 12 random nucleotides. A single record per CDR3 protein comes from TCRdb applying MiXCR to the 5' RACE reads. Here the sample spans fewer than 1.5 million distinct CDR3 sequences, approximately 42% being singletons. This clonotype turned up a few times. Antigen: not known. Sequenced input: blood. This TCR was recovered from a woman aged 18-29 years in good health.

The DNA of the CDR3 is TGCAGCCAGCGGGACCGCGGAGATACGCAGTATTTT. This translates into CSQRDRGDTQYF. The rearrangement uses TRBV20-1 and TRBJ2-3, with 7 bases lining up with TRBD2. Germline CDR1 DFQATT, CDR2 SNEGSKA (reference sequence). The CDR3 is 12 residues long.